Following are 5 T cell receptor beta chains from one sample sequenced in a study of Ad26.COV2.S vaccination and SARS-CoV-2 variants. Profiled with immunoSEQ multiplex PCR; TCRdb holds only in-frame clones, not every one. This table has 43,000 or so clones, approximately 80% appearing once. The source material was peripheral blood, sampled after recovery from COVID-19. These receptors all stem from a human donor who had recovered from COVID-19.

This chain joins TRBV28 and TRBJ2-2; D perhaps matches TRBD1 (5 bases). Germline CDR1 is MDHEN and CDR2 is SYDVKM. The CDR3 is made up of 14 amino acids. With 8 bases removed from V and 1 base from J, the gap between germline ends came to 11 bases. This chain's CDR3 is CASSFQGNTGELFF. The CDR3 DNA reads as TGTGCCAGCTCGTTCCAGGGGAACACCGGGGAGCTGTTTTTT.

The chain recombines TRBV10-2 with TRBJ1-6, with D perhaps TRBD1 (5 bases). Germline V gives CDR1 WSHSY, CDR2 SAAADI. V gave up 3 bases and J gave up 7 bases, with 7 bases separating them. The CDR3 consists of 13 residues. The CDR3 coding sequence is TGCGCCAGCAGTGATAGGGGAAATTCACCCCTCCACTTT. Its translation: CASSDRGNSPLHF.

The chain links TRBV5-1 to TRBJ1-4, with D possibly matching TRBD1 (6 bases). This CDR3 region has 14 residues. V lost 4 bases, J lost 6 bases, and 13 bases lay in between. The germline V gene has CDR1 SGHRS and CDR2 YFSETQ. CDR3 region: CASSGGGGDEKLFF. CDR3 DNA: TGCGCCAGCAGCGGGGGCGGGGGCGATGAAAAACTGTTTTTT.

This clone qualifies as large. The chain carries TRBV5-4 and TRBJ2-1; 8 nucleotides agree with TRBD2. Germline V gene data show CDR1 as SGHNT and CDR2 as YYREEE (reference sequence). This CDR3 contains 15 residues. V was pared by 3 bases and J by 1 base, with 3 bases of the junction left unmatched. The CDR3 protein is CASSSTSASYNEQFF. The CDR3, as DNA: TGTGCCAGCAGCTCGACTAGCGCTTCCTACAATGAGCAGTTCTTC. Using reference TRBV5-4 and TRBJ2-1 for the parts outside the CDR3, the full variable domain is ETGVTQSPTHLIKTRGQQVTLRCSSQSGHNTVSWYQQALGQGPQFIFQYYREEENGRGNFPPRFSGLQFPNYSSELNVNALELDDSALYLCASSSTSASYNEQFFGPGTRLTVL.

J is TRBJ1-1 and V is TRBV11-2; D uncertain. The CDR3 totals 17 residues. The ends were cut back, 3 bases at V and 1 base at J, with 18 bases in the middle. The germline V gene has CDR1 SGHAT and CDR2 FQNNGV. CDR3 in amino acids: CASSFQAGIPENTEAFF. CDR3 DNA: TGTGCCAGCAGCTTCCAAGCGGGTATTCCAGAGAACACTGAAGCTTTCTTT.